The 22 T cell receptor beta chains presented below share a single source sample, sequenced in a study of blood T cell repertoires in COVID-19. Some clones are missing from TCRdb's copy, which holds only in-frame ones; the method was immunoSEQ multiplex PCR. The table records about 300,000 clones, about nine tenths of them present only once. The sequencing sample was made of PBMCs or T cells enriched from blood (not recorded which). Every receptor here comes from a woman aged 18-30 years who had recovered from COVID-19.

This CDR3 is CASRQVRGEMNTEAFF. The CDR3 DNA reads TGTGCCAGCAGACAAGTCAGGGGCGAGATGAACACTGAAGCTTTCTTT. V is TRBV27 and J is TRBJ1-1, with D perhaps TRBD1 (6 bases). Germline CDR1 is MNHEY and CDR2 is SMNVEV (reference sequence). V lost 6 bases, J lost 0 bases, and 17 bases lay in between. The CDR3 loop spans 16 amino acids.

The chain has TRBV9 and TRBJ1-4; D unclear. Germline V gene data show CDR1 as SGDLS and CDR2 as YYNGEE. CDR3 length: 14 residues. V lost 2 bases and J lost 0, with 5 bases in between. CDR3 in DNA: TGTGCCAGCAGCGTGTTATCAACTAATGAAAAACTGTTTTTT. Protein: CASSVLSTNEKLFF.

The chain recombines TRBV18 with TRBJ1-1; no reliable D call. This CDR3 contains 17 residues. CDR1 and CDR2 (germline): KGHSH, LQKENI. Deletions cut 4 bases from V and 4 bases from J, with 22 bases between. CDR3 sequence reads: CASSQRAVGDESTEAFF. For the CDR3, the DNA is TGTGCCAGCTCACAACGGGCTGTCGGGGATGAGAGCACTGAAGCTTTCTTT. The full variable domain, completed using reference TRBV18 and TRBJ1-1, is NAGVMQNPRHLVRRRGQEARLRCSPMKGHSHVYWYRQLPEEGLKFMVYLQKENIIDESGMPKERFSAEFPKEGPSILRIQQVVRGDSAAYFCASSQRAVGDESTEAFFGQGTRLTVV.

The V call is TRBV5-5, the J call TRBJ1-2, with D uncertain. This CDR3 comprises 14 residues. The V end lost 3 bases, the J end lost 1 base, and 10 bases lay between the germline ends. From germline, CDR1 is SGHKS and CDR2 YYEKEE (reference sequence). The chain's CDR3 is CASSSQHGNYGYTF. The CDR3 DNA follows: TGTGCCAGCAGCTCACAGCATGGTAACTATGGCTACACCTTC. Full variable domain (outside the CDR3, taken from reference TRBV5-5 and TRBJ1-2): DAGVTQSPTHLIKTRGQQVTLRCSPISGHKSVSWYQQVLGQGPQFIFQYYEKEERGRGNFPDRFSARQFPNYSSELNVNALLLGDSALYLCASSSQHGNYGYTFGSGTRLTVV.

V is TRBV30 and J is TRBJ2-7; TRBD1 is a possible D gene (6 bases). V lost 2 bases and J 2 bases, leaving 7 bases between the germline ends. The germline CDR1 and CDR2 sequences are GTSNPN and SVGIG (reference sequence). The CDR3 is made up of 12 amino acids. The chain's CDR3 is CAWSQGPYEQYF. Written as DNA, the CDR3 is TGTGCCTGGAGTCAGGGGCCCTACGAGCAGTACTTC. Drawing the rest from reference TRBV30 and TRBJ2-7, the complete variable domain is SQTIHQWPATLVQPVGSPLSLECTVEGTSNPNLYWYRQAAGRGLQLLFYSVGIGQISSEVPQNLSASRPQDRQFILSSKKLLLSDSGFYLCAWSQGPYEQYFGPGTRLTVT.

The chain links TRBV3-1 (or the pseudogene TRBV3-2) to TRBJ1-6; D may be TRBD1 (6 bases). Trimming removed 0 bases from V and 4 bases from J, with 10 bases in between. The CDR3 has 16 amino acids. The germline V gene encodes CDR1 LGHDT and CDR2 YNNKEL (reference sequence). CDR3 coding DNA: TGTGCCAGCAGCCAAGATAGGACAGTTTATAATTCACCCCTCCACTTT. Protein: CASSQDRTVYNSPLHF.

This clone was picked up one time. The chain has TRBV12-5 and TRBJ1-4; TRBD1 is a possible D gene (6 bases). Trimming cost V 3 bases and J 2 bases, with 10 bases left between them. Germline V gene sequence: CDR1 LGHNT, CDR2 FRNRAP. This CDR3 region has 15 residues. CDR3 in amino acids: CASGFGGSTNEKLFF. CDR3 nucleotide sequence: TGTGCTAGTGGTTTTGGGGGCTCGACTAATGAAAAACTGTTTTTT. The full variable domain, with the rest looked up from reference TRBV12-5 and TRBJ1-4, is DARVTQTPRHKVTEMGQEVTMRCQPILGHNTVFWYRQTMMQGLELLAYFRNRAPLDDSGMPKDRFSAEMPDATLATLKIQPSEPRDSAVYFCASGFGGSTNEKLFFGSGTQLSVL.

This clone was seen repeatedly, ten times or more. The chain has TRBV5-1 and TRBJ1-1; 7 bases are a match to TRBD1. The CDR3 runs 15 residues. CDR1 SGHRS and CDR2 YFSETQ come from the germline V gene. Trimming cost V 6 bases and J 5 bases; bases outside gene matches: 13. The CDR3 is CASTLSSTGLTEAFF. CDR3 nucleotide sequence: TGCGCCAGCACCTTATCGTCGACAGGGTTGACTGAAGCTTTCTTT.

The genes are TRBV2 and TRBJ2-1, with 10 bases lining up with TRBD2. The CDR3 sequence is 19 residues long. Trimming took 3 bases from V and 0 from J; bases not matched to a gene: 11. Germline V gene data show CDR1 as SNHLY and CDR2 as FYNNEI. The CDR3 sequence is CASSDSSGGPQSSYNEQFF. The CDR3 nucleotides read TGTGCCAGCAGTGACTCTAGCGGGGGCCCTCAAAGCTCCTACAATGAGCAGTTCTTC.

The chain carries TRBV5-4 and TRBJ1-4; no clear D. The CDR3 covers 14 residues. In germline, CDR1 is SGHNT, CDR2 YYREEE (reference sequence). Trimming pared 0 bases from V and 3 bases from J, leaving 6 bases between. The CDR3 spells CASSLGSANEKLFF. The DNA for the CDR3 is TGTGCCAGCAGCTTGGGCAGCGCTAATGAAAAACTGTTTTTT.

V gene TRBV27 combines with J gene TRBJ2-7; tentative D call: TRBD1 (6 bases). The ends were cut back, 8 bases at V and 6 bases at J, with 14 bases in the middle. Germline CDR1 and CDR2: MNHEY and SMNVEV (reference sequence). The CDR3 covers 12 residues. In nucleotides, the CDR3 is TGTGCCAGCGGGATCTTAGGGGGCGAGCAGTACTTC. Translated, it gives CASGILGGEQYF.

The chain couples TRBV6-5 to TRBJ2-7, with D maybe TRBD2 (5 bases). V shed 8 bases and J shed 3 bases, with 11 bases lying between them. The germline CDR1 and CDR2 sequences are MNHEY and SVGAGI. This CDR3 region has 12 residues. DNA of the CDR3: TGTGCCAGCCATACCGGAGGCTACGAGCAGTACTTC. Its translation: CASHTGGYEQYF.

The CDR3 DNA reads as TGTGCCAGCACCCGGGACAGAGGGACTGAAGCTTTCTTT. Translation gives CASTRDRGTEAFF. V usage is TRBV12-3 or TRBV12-4 and J usage is TRBJ1-1, with 7 nucleotides matching TRBD1. The CDR3 is made up of 13 amino acids. V dropped 7 bases and J dropped 5; count of bases not matched to a gene: 7.

J is TRBJ2-3 and V is TRBV3-1 (or the pseudogene TRBV3-2); TRBD2 agrees at 10 bases. Trimming took 1 base from V and 3 from J; bases not matched to a gene: 4. The V gene's germline CDR1 is LGHDT and CDR2 YNNKEL (reference sequence). The CDR3 has 16 amino acids. CDR3 DNA sequence: TGTGCCAGCAGCCAAGGGACTAGCGGTTATACAGATACGCAGTATTTT. Its protein is CASSQGTSGYTDTQYF.

The V call is TRBV29-1, the J call TRBJ2-3; 8 bases line up with TRBD2. The germline CDR1 and CDR2 sequences are SQVTM and ANQGSEA. V lost 8 bases, J lost 5 bases, and 18 bases stayed unmatched. This CDR3 region has 16 residues. This CDR3 reads CSMRLSSGMGGDTQYF. The CDR3 DNA follows: TGCAGCATGCGACTGAGTAGCGGGATGGGAGGAGATACGCAGTATTTT.

In this sample, this clone turned up once. V and J are TRBV5-6 and TRBJ2-7; the match to TRBD2 covers 7 bases. Germline trimming cut 3 bases from V and 6 bases from J; bases unmatched to any gene: 12. Germline V gene lookup returns CDR1 SGHDT and CDR2 YYEEEE. The CDR3 covers 15 residues. The CDR3 protein is CASSWEGRRVREQYF. CDR3 in DNA: TGTGCCAGCAGCTGGGAGGGGAGAAGGGTCCGCGAGCAGTACTTC.

This chain links TRBV27 with TRBJ1-5; D not resolved. Looked up from germline, CDR1 is MNHEY and CDR2 is SMNVEV (reference sequence). The CDR3 loop spans 14 amino acids. V dropped 4 bases and J dropped 2 bases, with 9 bases sitting between them. Written as DNA, the CDR3 is TGTGCCAGCAGTTCGGTTAGCCGCAATCAGCCCCAGCATTTT. Its translation is CASSSVSRNQPQHF.

The chain's CDR3 is CASSPPGGLTDTQYF. CDR3 sequence (DNA): TGTGCCAGCTCACCACCGGGAGGACTCACAGATACGCAGTATTTT. This chain joins TRBV18 and TRBJ2-3, with D possibly matching TRBD2 (6 bases). Germline V lookup: CDR1 KGHSH, CDR2 LQKENI. V lost 0 bases and J 2 bases, leaving 9 bases between the germline ends. The CDR3 sequence is 15 residues long.

J is TRBJ1-1 and V is TRBV2, with D maybe TRBD1 (6 bases). Trimming shortened V by 10 bases and J by 6 bases, and 12 bases separated the two germline ends. Per germline, CDR1 SNHLY and CDR2 FYNNEI. There are 11 residues in the CDR3. The CDR3 sequence: CANVRGSEAFF. Written as DNA, the CDR3 is TGTGCCAACGTTAGGGGGTCTGAAGCTTTCTTT.

The chain employs TRBV18 and TRBJ2-3; the match to TRBD1 covers 7 bases. In germline, CDR1 is KGHSH, CDR2 LQKENI. The V gene end was trimmed by 2 bases and the J gene end by 3 bases; junction bases not matched to a gene: 8. The CDR3 loop spans 16 amino acids. The CDR3 coding sequence is TGTGCCAGCTCACCAAGGGGGCAGGGCGAGACAGATACGCAGTATTTT. The encoded protein is CASSPRGQGETDTQYF.

In its sample, this clone was seen a few times. This chain uses TRBV10-1 with TRBJ1-6; D is perhaps TRBD1 (6 bases). The CDR3 has 17 residues. Germline values: CDR1 WNHNN, CDR2 SYGVQD (reference sequence). V dropped 0 bases and J dropped 2 bases, with 11 bases sitting between them. The CDR3 bases are TGCGCCAGCAGTGAGTCTAGGGCAGGGGCCTATAATTCACCCCTCCACTTT. Residues: CASSESRAGAYNSPLHF.

The gene calls are TRBV28 and TRBJ2-7; 10 nucleotides match TRBD1. This CDR3 is built from 19 residues. In germline, CDR1 is MDHEN, CDR2 SYDVKM. V shed 7 bases and J 3 bases; nucleotides not matched to a gene: 21. The CDR3 loop reads CASTATWETGGVRGYEQYF. The CDR3 bases are TGTGCCAGCACCGCCACTTGGGAGACAGGGGGCGTTAGGGGCTACGAGCAGTACTTC. The whole variable domain, filled in from reference TRBV28 and TRBJ2-7, reads DVKVTQSSRYLVKRTGEKVFLECVQDMDHENMFWYRQDPGLGLRLIYFSYDVKMKEKGDIPEGYSVSREKKERFSLILESASTNQTSMYLCASTATWETGGVRGYEQYFGPGTRLTVT.